This T cell receptor beta chain was captured by sequencing in a study of cytomegalovirus exposure and HLA in healthy donors. The study's findings and limits: An analysis was carried out at a later point. It showed that HLA-associated TCR beta chains were more clonally expanded than equally common non-associated chains.

Concerning this clone itself: The antigen remains undetermined. Its ends do not fully match the called genes, so a read error is possible.

The PCR employed 60 Vbeta primers together with 13 Jbeta primers. The table came from immunoSEQ multiplex PCR; TCRdb's copy has only in-frame clones and leaves some out. Seen here are some 150,000 clones, 80% observed once, and the top ten hold roughly 5%. Everyone who donated was a healthy bone marrow donor. This TCR came from a man in his thirties or forties in good health and CMV-seronegative. The material sequenced was PBMCs.

The CDR3 nucleotides read TGTGCCAGCACCGCCAGGTGGAACGCTGAAGCTTTCTTT. This encodes CASTARWNAEAFF. V and J are TRBV7-9 and TRBJ1-1; D gene uncertain. Germline V gene sequence: CDR1 SEHNR, CDR2 FQNEAQ (reference sequence). The CDR3 consists of 13 residues.